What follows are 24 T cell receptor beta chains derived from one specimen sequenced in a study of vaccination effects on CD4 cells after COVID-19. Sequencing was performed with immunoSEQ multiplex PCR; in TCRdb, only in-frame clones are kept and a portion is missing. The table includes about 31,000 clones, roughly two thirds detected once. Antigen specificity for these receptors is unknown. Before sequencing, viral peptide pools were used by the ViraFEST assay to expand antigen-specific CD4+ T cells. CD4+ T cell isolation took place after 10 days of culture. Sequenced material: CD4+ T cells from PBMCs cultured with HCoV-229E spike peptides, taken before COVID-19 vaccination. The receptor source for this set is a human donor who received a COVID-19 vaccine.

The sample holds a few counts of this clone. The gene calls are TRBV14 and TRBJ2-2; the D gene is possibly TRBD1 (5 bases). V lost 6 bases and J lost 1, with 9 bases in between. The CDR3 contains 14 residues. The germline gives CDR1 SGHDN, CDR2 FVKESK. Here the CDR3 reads CASSTTVNTGELFF. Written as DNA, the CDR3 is TGTGCCAGCAGTACGACAGTGAACACCGGGGAGCTGTTTTTT.

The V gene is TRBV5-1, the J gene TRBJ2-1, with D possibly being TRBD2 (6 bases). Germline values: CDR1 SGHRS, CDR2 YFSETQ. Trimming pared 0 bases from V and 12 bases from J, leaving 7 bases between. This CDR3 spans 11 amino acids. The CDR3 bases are TGCGCCAGCAGCTTGGGGCGGGGGCAGTTCTTC. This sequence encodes CASSLGRGQFF.

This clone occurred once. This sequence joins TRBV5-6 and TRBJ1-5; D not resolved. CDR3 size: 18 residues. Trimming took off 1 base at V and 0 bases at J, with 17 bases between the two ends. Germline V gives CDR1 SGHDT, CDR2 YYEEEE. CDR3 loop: CASSLKQQALYSNQPQHF. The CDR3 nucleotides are TGTGCCAGCAGCTTGAAACAGCAAGCCCTCTATAGCAATCAGCCCCAGCATTTT.

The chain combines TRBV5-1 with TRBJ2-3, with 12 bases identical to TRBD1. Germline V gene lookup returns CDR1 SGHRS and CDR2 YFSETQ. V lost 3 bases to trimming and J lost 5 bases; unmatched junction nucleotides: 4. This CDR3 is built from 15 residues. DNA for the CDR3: TGCGCCAGCAGCTCGGGGACAGGGGGCTTAGATACGCAGTATTTT. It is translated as CASSSGTGGLDTQYF. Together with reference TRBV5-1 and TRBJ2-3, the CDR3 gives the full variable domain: KAGVTQTPRYLIKTRGQQVTLSCSPISGHRSVSWYQQTPGQGLQFLFEYFSETQRNKGNFPGRFSGRQFSNSRSEMNVSTLELGDSALYLCASSSGTGGLDTQYFGPGTRLTVL.

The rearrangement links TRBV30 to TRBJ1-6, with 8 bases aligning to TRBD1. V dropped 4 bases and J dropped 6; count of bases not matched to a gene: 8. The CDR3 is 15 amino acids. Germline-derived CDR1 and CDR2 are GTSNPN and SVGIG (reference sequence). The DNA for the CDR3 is TGTGCCTGGACCCCCACAGGGGGAAGTAATTCACCCCTCCACTTT. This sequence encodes CAWTPTGGSNSPLHF.

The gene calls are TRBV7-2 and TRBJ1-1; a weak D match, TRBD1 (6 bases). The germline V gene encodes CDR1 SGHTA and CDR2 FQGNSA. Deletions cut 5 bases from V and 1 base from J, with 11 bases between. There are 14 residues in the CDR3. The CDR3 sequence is CASSAQGGNTEAFF. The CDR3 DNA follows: TGTGCCAGCAGCGCACAGGGTGGGAACACTGAAGCTTTCTTT. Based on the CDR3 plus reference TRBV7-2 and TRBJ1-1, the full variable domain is GAGVSQSPSNKVTEKGKDVELRCDPISGHTALYWYRQSLGQGLEFLIYFQGNSAPDKSGLPSDRFSAERTGGSVSTLTIQRTQQEDSAVYLCASSAQGGNTEAFFGQGTRLTVV.

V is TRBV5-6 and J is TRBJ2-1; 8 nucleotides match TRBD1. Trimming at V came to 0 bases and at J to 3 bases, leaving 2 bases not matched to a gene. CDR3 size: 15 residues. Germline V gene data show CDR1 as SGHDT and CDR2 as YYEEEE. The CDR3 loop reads CASSLGQGHYNEQFF. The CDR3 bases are TGTGCCAGCAGCTTGGGACAGGGGCACTACAATGAGCAGTTCTTC.

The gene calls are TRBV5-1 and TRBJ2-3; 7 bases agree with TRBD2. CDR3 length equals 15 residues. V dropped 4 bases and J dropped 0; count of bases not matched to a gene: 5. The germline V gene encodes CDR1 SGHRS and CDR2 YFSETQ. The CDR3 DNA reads TGCGCCAGCAGCCCTGTAGCGGGTAGCACAGATACGCAGTATTTT. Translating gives CASSPVAGSTDTQYF. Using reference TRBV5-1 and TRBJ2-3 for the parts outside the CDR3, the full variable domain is KAGVTQTPRYLIKTRGQQVTLSCSPISGHRSVSWYQQTPGQGLQFLFEYFSETQRNKGNFPGRFSGRQFSNSRSEMNVSTLELGDSALYLCASSPVAGSTDTQYFGPGTRLTVL.

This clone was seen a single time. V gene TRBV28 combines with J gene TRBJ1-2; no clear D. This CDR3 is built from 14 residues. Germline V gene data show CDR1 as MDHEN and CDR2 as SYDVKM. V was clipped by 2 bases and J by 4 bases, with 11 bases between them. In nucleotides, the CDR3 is TGTGCCAGCAGTTTAGTAATTAGGCTCTATGGCTACACCTTC. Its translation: CASSLVIRLYGYTF.

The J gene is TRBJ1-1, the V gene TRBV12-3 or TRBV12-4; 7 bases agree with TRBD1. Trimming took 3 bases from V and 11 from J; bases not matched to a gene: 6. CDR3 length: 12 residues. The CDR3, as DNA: TGTGCCAGCAGTTTTGACAGGGCTCTTGCTTTCTTT. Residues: CASSFDRALAFF.

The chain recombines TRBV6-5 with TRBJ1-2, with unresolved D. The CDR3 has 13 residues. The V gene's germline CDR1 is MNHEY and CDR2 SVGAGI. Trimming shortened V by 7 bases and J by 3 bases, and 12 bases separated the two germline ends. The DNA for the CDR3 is TGTGCCAGCACAAGGGCCTCCGACTATGGCTACACCTTC. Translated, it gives CASTRASDYGYTF.

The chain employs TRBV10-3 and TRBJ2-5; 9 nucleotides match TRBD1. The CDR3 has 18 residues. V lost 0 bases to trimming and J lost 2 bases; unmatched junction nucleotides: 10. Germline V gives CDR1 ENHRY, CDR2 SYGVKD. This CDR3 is CAISESISGTGSQETQYF. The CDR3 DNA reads TGTGCCATCAGTGAGTCCATCTCCGGGACAGGGAGTCAAGAGACCCAGTACTTC.

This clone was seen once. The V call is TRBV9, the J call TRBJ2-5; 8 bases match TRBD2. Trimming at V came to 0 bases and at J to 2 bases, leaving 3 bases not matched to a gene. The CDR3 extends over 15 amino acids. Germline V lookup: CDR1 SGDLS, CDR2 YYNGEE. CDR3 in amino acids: CASSVDPGGQETQYF. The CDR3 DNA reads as TGTGCCAGCAGCGTAGATCCGGGGGGGCAAGAGACCCAGTACTTC. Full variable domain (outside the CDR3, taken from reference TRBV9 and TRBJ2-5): DSGVTQTPKHLITATGQRVTLRCSPRSGDLSVYWYQQSLDQGLQFLIQYYNGEERAKGNILERFSAQQFPDLHSELNLSSLELGDSALYFCASSVDPGGQETQYFGPGTRLLVL.

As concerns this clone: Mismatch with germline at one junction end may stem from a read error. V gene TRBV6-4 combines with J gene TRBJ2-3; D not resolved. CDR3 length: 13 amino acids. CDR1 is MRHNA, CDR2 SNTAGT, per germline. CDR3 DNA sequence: TGTGCCACCAGTCAAGGCCACACAGATACGCAGTATTTT. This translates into CATSQGHTDTQYF.

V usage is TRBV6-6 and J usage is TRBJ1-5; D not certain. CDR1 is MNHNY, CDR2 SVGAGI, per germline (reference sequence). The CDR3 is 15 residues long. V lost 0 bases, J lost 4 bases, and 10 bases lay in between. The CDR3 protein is CASSYSLQRNQPQHF. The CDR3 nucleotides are TGTGCCAGCAGTTACTCTTTACAGCGTAATCAGCCCCAGCATTTT.

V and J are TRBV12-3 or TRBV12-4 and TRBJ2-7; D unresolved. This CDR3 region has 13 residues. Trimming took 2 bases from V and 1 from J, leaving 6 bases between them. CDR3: CASSLSLSYEQYF. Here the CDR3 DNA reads TGTGCCAGCAGTTTATCTTTATCCTACGAGCAGTACTTC.

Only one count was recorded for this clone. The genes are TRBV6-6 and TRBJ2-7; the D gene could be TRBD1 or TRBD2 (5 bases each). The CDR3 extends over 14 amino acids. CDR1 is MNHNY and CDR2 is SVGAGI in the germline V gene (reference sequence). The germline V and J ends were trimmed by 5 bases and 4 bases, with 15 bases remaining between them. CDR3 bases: TGTGCCAGCAGTCCAGACGGGACGGCTTACGAGCAGTACTTC. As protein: CASSPDGTAYEQYF.

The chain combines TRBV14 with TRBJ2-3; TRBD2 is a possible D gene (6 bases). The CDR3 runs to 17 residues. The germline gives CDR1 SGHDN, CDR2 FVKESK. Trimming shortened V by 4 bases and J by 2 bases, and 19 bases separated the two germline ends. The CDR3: CASSRLPRRGFTDTQYF. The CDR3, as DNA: TGTGCCAGCAGCCGGTTACCGAGGCGGGGATTCACAGATACGCAGTATTTT.

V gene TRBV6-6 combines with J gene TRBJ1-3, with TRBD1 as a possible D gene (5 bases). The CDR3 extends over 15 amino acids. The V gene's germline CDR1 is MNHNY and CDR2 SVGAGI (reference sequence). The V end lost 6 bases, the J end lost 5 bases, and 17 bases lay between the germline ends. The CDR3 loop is CASSPRGGYRNTIYF. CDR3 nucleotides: TGTGCCAGCAGCCCGCGGGGGGGGTATAGAAACACCATATATTTT.

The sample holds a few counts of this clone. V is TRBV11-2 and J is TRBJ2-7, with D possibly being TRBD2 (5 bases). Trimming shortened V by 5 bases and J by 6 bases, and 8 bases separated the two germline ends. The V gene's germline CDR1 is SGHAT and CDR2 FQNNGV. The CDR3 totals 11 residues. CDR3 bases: TGTGCCAGCAGCCCCCGGGGCGAGCAGTACTTC. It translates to CASSPRGEQYF.

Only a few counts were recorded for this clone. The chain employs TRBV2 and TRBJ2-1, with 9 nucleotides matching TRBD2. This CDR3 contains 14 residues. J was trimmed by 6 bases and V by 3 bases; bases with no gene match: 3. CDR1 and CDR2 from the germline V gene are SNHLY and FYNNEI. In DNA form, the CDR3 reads TGTGCCAGCAGTGACGGCGGGAGGGCCAATGAGCAGTTCTTC. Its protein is CASSDGGRANEQFF.

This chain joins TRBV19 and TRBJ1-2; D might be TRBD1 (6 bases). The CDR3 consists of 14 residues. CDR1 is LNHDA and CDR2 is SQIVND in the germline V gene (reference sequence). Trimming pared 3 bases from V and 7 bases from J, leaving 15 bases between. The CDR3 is CASSISRGRVGYTF. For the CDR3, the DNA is TGTGCCAGTAGTATTAGTCGGGGGCGCGTTGGCTACACCTTC.

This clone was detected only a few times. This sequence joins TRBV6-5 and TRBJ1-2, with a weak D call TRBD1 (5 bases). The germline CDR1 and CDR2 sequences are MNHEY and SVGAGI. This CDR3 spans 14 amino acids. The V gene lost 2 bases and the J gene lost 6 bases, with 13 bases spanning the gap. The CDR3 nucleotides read TGTGCCAGCAGTTACAGGTCTTCAGGGAATGGCTACACCTTC. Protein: CASSYRSSGNGYTF.

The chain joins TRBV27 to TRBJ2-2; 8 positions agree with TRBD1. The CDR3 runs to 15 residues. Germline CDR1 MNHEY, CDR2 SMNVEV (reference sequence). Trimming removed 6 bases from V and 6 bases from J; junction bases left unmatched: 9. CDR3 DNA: TGTGCCAGCAGCGACAGGGGCCAATTCCCCGGGGAGCTGTTTTTT. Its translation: CASSDRGQFPGELFF.